This T cell receptor beta chain was found in a study of blood T cell repertoires in COVID-19. CDR1 and CDR2 from the germline V gene are MNHEY and SVGAGI. V trimming: 4 bases; J trimming: 5 bases; junction bases outside the gene matches: 9. The CDR3 runs 16 residues. Generated by immunoSEQ multiplex PCR, the TCRdb table keeps only in-frame clones and is missing some. In the table there are some 160,000 clones, 80% to 90% of which are singletons. This clonotype was sampled from a woman aged 55 to 70 with active COVID-19. This chain uses TRBV6-5 with TRBJ2-5; 11 bases are shared with TRBD1. Sequencing input: peripheral blood. The CDR3 sequence: CASSLAPGQGVETQYF. In DNA, the CDR3 is TGTGCCAGCAGTTTAGCCCCGGGACAGGGGGTTGAGACCCAGTACTTC.